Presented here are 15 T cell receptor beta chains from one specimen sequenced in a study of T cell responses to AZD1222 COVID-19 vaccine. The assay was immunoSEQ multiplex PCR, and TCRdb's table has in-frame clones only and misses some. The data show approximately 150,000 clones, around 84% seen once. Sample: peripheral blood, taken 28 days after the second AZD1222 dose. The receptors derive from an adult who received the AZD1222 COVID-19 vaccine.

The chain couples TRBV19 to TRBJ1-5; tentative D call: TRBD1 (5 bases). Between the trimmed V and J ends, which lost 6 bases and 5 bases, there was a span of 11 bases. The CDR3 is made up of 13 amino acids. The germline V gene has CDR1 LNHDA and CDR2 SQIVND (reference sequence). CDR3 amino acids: CASSLTVYQPQHF. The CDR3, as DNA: TGTGCCAGTAGCTTGACAGTTTATCAGCCCCAGCATTTT.

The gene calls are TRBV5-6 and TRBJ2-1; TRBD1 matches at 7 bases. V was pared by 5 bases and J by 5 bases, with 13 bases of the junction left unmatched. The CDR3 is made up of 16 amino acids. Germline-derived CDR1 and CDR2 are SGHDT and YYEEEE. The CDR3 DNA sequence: TGTGCCAGCAGACCTTTCCCCGGGACAGCAAACAATGAGCAGTTCTTC. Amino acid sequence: CASRPFPGTANNEQFF.

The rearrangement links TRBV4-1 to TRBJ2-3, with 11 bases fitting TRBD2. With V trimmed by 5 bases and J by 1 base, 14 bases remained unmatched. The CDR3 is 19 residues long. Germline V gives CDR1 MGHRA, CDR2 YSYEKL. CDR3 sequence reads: CASSSRQGLAAFRTDTQYF. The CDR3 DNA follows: TGCGCCAGCAGCTCAAGACAGGGACTAGCGGCTTTCCGCACAGATACGCAGTATTTT.

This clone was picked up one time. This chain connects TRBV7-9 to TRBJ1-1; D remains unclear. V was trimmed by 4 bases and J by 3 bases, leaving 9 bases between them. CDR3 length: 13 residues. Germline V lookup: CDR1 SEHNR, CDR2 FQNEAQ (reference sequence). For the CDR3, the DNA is TGTGCCAGCAGCTCTCCAGTAGACACTGAAGCTTTCTTT. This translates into CASSSPVDTEAFF.

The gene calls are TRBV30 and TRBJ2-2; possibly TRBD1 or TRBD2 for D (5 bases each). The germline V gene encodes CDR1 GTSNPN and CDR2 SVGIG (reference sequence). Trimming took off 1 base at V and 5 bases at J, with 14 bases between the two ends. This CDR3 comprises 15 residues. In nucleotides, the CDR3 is TGTGCCTGGAGTGAGGGGAGCTGGAGGACCGGGGAGCTGTTTTTT. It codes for CAWSEGSWRTGELFF.

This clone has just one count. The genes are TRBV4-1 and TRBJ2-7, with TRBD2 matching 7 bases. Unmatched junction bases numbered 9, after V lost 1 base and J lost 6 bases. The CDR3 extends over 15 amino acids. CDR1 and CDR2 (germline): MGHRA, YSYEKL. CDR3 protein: CASSQVATSVSEQYF. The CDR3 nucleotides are TGCGCCAGCAGCCAAGTTGCAACTAGCGTGAGCGAGCAGTACTTC.

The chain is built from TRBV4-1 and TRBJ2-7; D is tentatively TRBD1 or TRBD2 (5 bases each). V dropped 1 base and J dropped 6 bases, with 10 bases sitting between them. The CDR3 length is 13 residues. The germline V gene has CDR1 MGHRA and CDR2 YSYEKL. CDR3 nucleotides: TGCGCCAGCAGCCAAGCCAGTGGGGGCGAGCAGTACTTC. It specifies CASSQASGGEQYF.

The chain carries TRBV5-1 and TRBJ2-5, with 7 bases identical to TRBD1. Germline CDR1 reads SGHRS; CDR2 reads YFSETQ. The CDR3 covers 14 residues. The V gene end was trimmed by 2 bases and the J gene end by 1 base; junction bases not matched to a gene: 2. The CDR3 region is CASSFEGAQETQYF. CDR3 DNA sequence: TGCGCCAGCAGCTTTGAGGGGGCCCAAGAGACCCAGTACTTC.

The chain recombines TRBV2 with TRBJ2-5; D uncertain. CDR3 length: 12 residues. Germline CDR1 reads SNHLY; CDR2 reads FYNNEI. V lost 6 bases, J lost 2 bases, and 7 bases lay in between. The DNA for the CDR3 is TGTGCCAGCAGCCTTGAGCAAGAGACCCAGTACTTC. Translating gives CASSLEQETQYF.

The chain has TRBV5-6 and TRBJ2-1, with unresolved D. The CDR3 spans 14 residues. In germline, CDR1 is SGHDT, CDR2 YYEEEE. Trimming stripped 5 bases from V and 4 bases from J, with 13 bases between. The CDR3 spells CASSDQNFYNEQFF. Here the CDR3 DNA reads TGTGCCAGCAGTGACCAGAATTTTTACAATGAGCAGTTCTTC.

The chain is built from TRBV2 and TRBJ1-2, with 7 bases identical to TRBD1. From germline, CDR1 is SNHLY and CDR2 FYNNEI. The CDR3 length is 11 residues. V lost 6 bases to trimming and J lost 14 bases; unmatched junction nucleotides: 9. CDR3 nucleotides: TGTGCCAGCAGGCTACAGGGGTTGAATACCTTC. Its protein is CASRLQGLNTF.

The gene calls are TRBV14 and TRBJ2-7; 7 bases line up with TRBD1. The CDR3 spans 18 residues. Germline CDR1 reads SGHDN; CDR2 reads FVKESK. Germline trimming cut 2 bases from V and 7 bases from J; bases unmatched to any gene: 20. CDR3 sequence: CASSQKSGMWQARGEQYF. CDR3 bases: TGTGCCAGCAGCCAAAAAAGTGGGATGTGGCAGGCCAGGGGGGAGCAGTACTTC.

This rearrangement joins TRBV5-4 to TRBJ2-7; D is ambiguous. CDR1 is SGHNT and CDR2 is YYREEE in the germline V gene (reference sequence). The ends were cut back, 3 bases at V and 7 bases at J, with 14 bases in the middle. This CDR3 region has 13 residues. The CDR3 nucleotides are TGTGCCAGCAGCTCCCCGTTAGGTGGGGAGCAGTACTTC. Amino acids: CASSSPLGGEQYF.

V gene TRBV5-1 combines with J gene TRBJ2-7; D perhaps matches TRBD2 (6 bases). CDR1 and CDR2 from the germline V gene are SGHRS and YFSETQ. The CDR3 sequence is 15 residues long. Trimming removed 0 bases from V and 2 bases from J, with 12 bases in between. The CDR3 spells CASSLAGGPPYEQYF. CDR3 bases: TGCGCCAGCAGCTTGGCCGGGGGTCCGCCCTACGAGCAGTACTTC.

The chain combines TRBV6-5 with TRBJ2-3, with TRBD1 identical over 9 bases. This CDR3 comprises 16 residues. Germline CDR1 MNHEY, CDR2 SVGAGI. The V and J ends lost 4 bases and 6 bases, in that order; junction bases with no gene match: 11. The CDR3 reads CASSWTGTGMADTQYF. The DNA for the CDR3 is TGTGCCAGCAGTTGGACCGGGACAGGGATGGCGGATACGCAGTATTTT.